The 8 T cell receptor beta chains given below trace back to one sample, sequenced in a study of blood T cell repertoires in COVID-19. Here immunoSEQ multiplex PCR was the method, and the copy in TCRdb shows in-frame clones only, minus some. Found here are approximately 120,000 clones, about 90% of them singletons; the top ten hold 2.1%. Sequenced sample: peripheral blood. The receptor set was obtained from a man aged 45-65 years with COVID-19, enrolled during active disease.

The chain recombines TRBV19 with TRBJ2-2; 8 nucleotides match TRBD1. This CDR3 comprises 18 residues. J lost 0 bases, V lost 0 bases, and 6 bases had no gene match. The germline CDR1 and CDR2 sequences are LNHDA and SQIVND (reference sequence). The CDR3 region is CASSIETGGRSNTGELFF. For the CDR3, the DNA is TGTGCCAGTAGTATAGAAACAGGGGGGAGATCGAACACCGGGGAGCTGTTTTTT.

Here the CDR3 reads CASSPRDIQFSGANVLTF. DNA of the CDR3: TGTGCCAGCTCACCACGGGACATCCAATTCTCTGGGGCCAACGTCCTGACTTTC. V is TRBV18 and J is TRBJ2-6; D may be TRBD1 (6 bases). The CDR3 is 18 residues long. Trimming shortened V by 1 base and J by 0 bases, and 13 bases separated the two germline ends. Germline V lookup: CDR1 KGHSH, CDR2 LQKENI.

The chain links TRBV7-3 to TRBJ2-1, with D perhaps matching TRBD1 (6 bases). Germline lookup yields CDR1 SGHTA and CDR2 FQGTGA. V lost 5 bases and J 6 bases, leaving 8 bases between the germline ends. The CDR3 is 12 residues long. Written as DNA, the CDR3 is TGTGCCAGCAGCACAGGGAGCAATGAGCAGTTCTTC. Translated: CASSTGSNEQFF.

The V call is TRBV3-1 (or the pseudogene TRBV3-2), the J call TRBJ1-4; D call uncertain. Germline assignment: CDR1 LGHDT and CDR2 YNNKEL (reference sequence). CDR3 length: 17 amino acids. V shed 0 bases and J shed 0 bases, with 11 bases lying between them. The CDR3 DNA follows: TGTGCCAGCAGCCAAGAGTCTCCCAGAACAACTAATGAAAAACTGTTTTTT. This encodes CASSQESPRTTNEKLFF.

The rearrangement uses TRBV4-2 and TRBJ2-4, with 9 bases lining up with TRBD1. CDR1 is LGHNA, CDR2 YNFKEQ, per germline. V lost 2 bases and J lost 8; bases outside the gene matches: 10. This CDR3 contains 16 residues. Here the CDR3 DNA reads TGTGCCAGCAGCCAAACCGGGACAGGGATTACGGACATTCAGTACTTC. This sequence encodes CASSQTGTGITDIQYF.

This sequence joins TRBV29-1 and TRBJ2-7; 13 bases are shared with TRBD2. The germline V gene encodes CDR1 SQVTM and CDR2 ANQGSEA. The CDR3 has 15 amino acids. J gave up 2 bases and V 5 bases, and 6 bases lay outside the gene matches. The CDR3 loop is CSVPGGTSGTYEQYF. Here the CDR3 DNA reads TGCAGCGTTCCCGGCGGGACTAGCGGGACCTACGAGCAGTACTTC.

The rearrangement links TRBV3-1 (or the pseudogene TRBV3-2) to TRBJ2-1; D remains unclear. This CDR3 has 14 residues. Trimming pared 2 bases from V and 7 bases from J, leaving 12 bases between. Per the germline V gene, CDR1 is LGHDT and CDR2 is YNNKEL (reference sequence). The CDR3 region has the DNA TGTGCCAGCAGCCAATCCCTGGCTAGTAATGAGCAGTTCTTC. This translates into CASSQSLASNEQFF.

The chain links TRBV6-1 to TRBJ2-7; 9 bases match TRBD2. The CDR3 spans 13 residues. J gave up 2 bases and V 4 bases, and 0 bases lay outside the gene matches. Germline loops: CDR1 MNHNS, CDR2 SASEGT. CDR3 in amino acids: CASSVAGAYEQYF. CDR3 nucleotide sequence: TGTGCCAGCAGTGTAGCGGGAGCCTACGAGCAGTACTTC.